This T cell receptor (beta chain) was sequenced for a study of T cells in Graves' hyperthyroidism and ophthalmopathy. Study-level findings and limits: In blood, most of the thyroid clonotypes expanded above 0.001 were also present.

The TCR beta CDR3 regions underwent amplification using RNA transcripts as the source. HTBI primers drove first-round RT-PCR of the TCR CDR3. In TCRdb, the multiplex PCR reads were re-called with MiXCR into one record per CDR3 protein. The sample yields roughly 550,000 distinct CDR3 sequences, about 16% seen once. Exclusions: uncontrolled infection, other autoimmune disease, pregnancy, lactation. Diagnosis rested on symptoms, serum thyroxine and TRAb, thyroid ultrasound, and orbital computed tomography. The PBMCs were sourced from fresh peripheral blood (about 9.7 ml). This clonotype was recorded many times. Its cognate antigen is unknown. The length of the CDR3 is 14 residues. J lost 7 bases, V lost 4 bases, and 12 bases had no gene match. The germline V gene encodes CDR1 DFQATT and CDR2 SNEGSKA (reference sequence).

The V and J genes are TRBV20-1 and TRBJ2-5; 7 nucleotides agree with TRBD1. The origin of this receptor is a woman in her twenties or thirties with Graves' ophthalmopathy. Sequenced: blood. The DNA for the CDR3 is TGCAGTGCTACCTTACCTCGACAGGGCGGGACCCAGTACTTC. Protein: CSATLPRQGGTQYF.